This entry is about one T cell receptor (beta chain). The antigen is not known. Isolated RNA was reverse transcribed in full, so expressed TCRB transcripts were sequenced. Libraries were prepared by immunoSEQ multiplex PCR; TCRdb keeps only in-frame clonotypes and omits some of them. Of 160,000 or so clones in the sample, around 8.4% were seen once. Cells sorted by CD45RO/CCR7/CD25/CD127/CD95/CD27 comprised CD4+ naive, central memory, regulatory and stem cell-like memory cells. These data come from a study of beta chain features in type 1 diabetes. The study, taken as a whole, reports: The question left open here concerned HLA type influencing TCRB rearrangement. Shorter TCRB CDR3s, moderately but significantly so, marked every one of the four CD4+ subsets in Type 1 diabetes patients. Patients with type 1 diabetes showed fewer VDJ junction insertions and more deletions.

Trimming took off 7 bases at V and 6 bases at J, with 21 bases between the two ends. The germline CDR1 and CDR2 sequences are SNHLY and FYNNEI. The CDR3 has 16 amino acids. The TCR originated in a woman between 18 and 29 years old with type 1 diabetes. Specimen: central memory CD4+ T cells from blood. The chain employs TRBV2 and TRBJ2-2; TRBD1 might be the D (5 bases). CDR3 bases: TGTGCCAGCAATCCGAGCCCTCTAGGGGCGGCCGGGGAGCTGTTTTTT. Its translation: CASNPSPLGAAGELFF.